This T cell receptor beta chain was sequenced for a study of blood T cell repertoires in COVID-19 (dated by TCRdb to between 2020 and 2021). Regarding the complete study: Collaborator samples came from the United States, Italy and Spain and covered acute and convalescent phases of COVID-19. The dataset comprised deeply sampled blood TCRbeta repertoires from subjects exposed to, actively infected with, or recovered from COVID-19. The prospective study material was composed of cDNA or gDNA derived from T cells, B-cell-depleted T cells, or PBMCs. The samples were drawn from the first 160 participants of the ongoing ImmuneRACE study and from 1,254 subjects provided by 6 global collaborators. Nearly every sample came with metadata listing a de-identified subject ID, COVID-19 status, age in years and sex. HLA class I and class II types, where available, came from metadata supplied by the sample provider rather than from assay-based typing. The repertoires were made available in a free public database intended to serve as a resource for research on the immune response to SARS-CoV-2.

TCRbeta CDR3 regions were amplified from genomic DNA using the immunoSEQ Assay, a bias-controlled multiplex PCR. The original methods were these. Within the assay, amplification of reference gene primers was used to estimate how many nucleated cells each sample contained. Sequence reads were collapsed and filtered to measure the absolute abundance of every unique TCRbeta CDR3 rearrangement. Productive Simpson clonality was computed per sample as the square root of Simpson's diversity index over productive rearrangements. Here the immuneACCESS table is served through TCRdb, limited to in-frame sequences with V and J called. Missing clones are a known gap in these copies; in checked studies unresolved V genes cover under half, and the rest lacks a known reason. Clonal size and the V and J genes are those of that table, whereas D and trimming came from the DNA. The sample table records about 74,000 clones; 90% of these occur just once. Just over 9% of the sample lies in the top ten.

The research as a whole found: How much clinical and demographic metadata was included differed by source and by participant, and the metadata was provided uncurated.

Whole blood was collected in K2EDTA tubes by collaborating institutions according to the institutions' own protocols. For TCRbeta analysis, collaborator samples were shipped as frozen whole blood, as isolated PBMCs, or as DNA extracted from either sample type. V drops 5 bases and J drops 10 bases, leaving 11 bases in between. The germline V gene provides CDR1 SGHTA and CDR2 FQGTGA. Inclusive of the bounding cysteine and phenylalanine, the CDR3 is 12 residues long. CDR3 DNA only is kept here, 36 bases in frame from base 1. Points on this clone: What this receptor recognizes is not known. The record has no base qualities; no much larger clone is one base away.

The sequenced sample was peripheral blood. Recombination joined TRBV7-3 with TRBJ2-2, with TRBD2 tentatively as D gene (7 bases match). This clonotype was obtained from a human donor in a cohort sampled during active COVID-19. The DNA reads TGTGCCAGCAGCCTGCGGGGGCAGGAGCTGTTTTTT. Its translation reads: CASSLRGQELFF.